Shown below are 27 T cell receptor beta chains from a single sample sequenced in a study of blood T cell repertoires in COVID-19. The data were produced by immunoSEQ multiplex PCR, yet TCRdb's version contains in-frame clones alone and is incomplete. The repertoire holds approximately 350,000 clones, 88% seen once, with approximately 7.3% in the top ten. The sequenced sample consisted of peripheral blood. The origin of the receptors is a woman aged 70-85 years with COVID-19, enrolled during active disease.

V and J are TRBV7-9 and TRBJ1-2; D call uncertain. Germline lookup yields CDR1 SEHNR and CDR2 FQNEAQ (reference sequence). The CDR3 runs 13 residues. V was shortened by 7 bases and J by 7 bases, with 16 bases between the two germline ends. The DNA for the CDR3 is TGTGCCAGCATATGGGAGGGTACGGCTGGCTACACCTTC. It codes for CASIWEGTAGYTF.

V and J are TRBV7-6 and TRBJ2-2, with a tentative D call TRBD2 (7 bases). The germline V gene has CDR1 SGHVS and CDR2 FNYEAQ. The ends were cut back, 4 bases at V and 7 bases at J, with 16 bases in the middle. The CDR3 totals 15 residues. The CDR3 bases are TGTGCCAGCAGCTCCCGGGGGGCTAATGTCGGGGAGCTGTTTTTT. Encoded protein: CASSSRGANVGELFF. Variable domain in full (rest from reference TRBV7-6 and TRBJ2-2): GAGVSQSPRYKVTKRGQDVALRCDPISGHVSLYWYRQALGQGPEFLTYFNYEAQQDKSGLPNDRFSAERPEGSISTLTIQRTEQRDSAMYRCASSSRGANVGELFFGEGSRLTVL.

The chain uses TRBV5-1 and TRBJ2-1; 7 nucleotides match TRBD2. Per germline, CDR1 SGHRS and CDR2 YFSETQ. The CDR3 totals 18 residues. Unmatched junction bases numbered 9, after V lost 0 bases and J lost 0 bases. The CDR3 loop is CASSLVGAGDLSYNEQFF. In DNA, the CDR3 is TGCGCCAGCAGCTTGGTCGGGGCGGGGGACCTCTCCTACAATGAGCAGTTCTTC.

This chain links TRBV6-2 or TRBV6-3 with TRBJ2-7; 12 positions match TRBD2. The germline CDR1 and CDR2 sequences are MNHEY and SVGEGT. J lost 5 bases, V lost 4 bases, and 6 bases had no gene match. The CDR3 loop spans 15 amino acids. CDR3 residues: CASSSPGLAGHEQYF. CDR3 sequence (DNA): TGTGCCAGCAGTTCCCCGGGACTAGCGGGCCACGAGCAGTACTTC.

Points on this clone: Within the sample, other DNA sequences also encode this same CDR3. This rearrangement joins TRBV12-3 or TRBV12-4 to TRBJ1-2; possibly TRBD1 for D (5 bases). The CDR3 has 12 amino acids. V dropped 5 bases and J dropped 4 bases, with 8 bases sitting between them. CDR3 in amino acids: CASSADSYGYTF. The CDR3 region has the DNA TGTGCCAGCAGTGCCGACAGCTATGGCTACACCTTC.

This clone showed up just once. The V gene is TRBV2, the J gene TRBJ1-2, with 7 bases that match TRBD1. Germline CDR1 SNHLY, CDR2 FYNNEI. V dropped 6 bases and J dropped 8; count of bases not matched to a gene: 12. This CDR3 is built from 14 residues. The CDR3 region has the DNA TGTGCCAGCAGCTTCGACAGGGTATTCTCCGGCTACACCTTC. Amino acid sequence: CASSFDRVFSGYTF.

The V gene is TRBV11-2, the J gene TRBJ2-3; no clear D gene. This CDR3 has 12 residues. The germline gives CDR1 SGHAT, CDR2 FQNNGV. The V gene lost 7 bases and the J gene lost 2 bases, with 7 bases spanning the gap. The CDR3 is CASITPTDTQYF. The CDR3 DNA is TGTGCCAGCATCACACCCACAGATACGCAGTATTTT.

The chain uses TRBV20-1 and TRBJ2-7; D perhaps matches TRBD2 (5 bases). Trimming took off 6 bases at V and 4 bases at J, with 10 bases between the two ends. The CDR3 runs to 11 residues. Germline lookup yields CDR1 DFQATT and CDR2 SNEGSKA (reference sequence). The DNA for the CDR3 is TGCAGTGCGGACTTGGGATACGAGCAGTACTTC. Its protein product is CSADLGYEQYF.

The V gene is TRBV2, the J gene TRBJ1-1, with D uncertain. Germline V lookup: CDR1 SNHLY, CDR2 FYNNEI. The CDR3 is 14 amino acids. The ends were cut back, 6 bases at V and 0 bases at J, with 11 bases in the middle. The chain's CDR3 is CASRLVNMNTEAFF. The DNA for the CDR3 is TGTGCCAGCAGGCTTGTCAACATGAACACTGAAGCTTTCTTT.

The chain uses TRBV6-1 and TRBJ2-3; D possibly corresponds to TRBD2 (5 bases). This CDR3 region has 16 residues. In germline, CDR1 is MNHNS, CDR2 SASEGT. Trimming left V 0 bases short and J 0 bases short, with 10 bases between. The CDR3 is CASSEARRSSTDTQYF. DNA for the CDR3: TGTGCCAGCAGTGAAGCTCGGAGGAGTAGCACAGATACGCAGTATTTT.

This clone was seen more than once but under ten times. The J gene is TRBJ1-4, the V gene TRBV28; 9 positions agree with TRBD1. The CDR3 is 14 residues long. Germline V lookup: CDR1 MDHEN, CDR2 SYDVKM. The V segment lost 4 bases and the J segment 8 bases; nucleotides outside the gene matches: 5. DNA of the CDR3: TGTGCCAGCAGTTCAGGGACAGGGAGGGAAAAACTGTTTTTT. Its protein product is CASSSGTGREKLFF.

CDR3 sequence reads: CASTLAGQMRNEQYF. The CDR3 nucleotides read TGTGCCAGCACCTTAGCGGGACAGATGAGGAACGAGCAGTACTTC. The V and J genes are TRBV28 and TRBJ2-7, with D possibly TRBD2 on 8 matching bases. Germline CDR1 MDHEN, CDR2 SYDVKM. Trimming shortened V by 7 bases and J by 5 bases, and 21 bases separated the two germline ends. This CDR3 has 15 amino acids. The whole variable domain, remainder taken from reference TRBV28 and TRBJ2-7, is DVKVTQSSRYLVKRTGEKVFLECVQDMDHENMFWYRQDPGLGLRLIYFSYDVKMKEKGDIPEGYSVSREKKERFSLILESASTNQTSMYLCASTLAGQMRNEQYFGPGTRLTVT.

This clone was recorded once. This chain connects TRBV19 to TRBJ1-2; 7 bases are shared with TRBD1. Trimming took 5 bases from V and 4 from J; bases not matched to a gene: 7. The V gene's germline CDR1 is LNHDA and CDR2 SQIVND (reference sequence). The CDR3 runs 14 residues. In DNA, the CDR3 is TGTGCCAGTAGTTTGGGACAGTGGGCCTATGGCTACACCTTC. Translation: CASSLGQWAYGYTF.

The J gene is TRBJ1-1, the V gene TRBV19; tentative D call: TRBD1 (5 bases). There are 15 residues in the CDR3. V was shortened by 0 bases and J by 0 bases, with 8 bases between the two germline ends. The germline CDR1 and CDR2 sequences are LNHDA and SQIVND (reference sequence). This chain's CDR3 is CASSIDDSLNTEAFF. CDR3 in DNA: TGTGCCAGTAGTATAGATGACAGCTTGAACACTGAAGCTTTCTTT.

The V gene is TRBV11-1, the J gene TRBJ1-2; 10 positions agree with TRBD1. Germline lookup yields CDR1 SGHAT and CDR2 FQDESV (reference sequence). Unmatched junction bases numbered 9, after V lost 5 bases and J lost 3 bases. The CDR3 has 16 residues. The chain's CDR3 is CASSLRQGALDYGYTF. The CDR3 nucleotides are TGTGCCAGCAGCCTTCGACAGGGGGCCTTGGACTATGGCTACACCTTC.

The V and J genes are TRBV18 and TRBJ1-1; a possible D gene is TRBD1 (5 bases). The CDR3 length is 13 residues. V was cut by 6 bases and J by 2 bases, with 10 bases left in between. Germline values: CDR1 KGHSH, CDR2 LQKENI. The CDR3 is CASSLDSNTEAFF. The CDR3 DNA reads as TGTGCCAGCTCCCTCGACAGTAACACTGAAGCTTTCTTT.

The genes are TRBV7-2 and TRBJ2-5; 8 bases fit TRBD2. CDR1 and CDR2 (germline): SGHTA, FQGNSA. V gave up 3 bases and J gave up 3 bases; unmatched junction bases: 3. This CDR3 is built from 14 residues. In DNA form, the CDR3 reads TGTGCCAGCAGCTTCCAGACTAGCGAAGAGACCCAGTACTTC. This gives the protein CASSFQTSEETQYF.

CDR3 region: CASSLDTQPQHF. CDR3 nucleotides: TGTGCCAGCAGCCTGGACACTCAGCCCCAGCATTTT. The chain employs TRBV28 and TRBJ1-5; weak D call: TRBD1 (5 bases). Trimming shortened V by 6 bases and J by 6 bases, and 9 bases separated the two germline ends. The germline V gene encodes CDR1 MDHEN and CDR2 SYDVKM. This CDR3 comprises 12 residues.

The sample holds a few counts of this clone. CDR3 protein: CASSPTGQGIVGNQPQHF. The CDR3 bases are TGTGCCAGCTCACCTACGGGACAGGGTATAGTGGGTAATCAGCCCCAGCATTTT. This chain connects TRBV18 to TRBJ1-5; 9 nucleotides align to TRBD1. J lost 4 bases, V lost 3 bases, and 13 bases had no gene match. Germline assignment: CDR1 KGHSH and CDR2 LQKENI. The CDR3 totals 18 residues.

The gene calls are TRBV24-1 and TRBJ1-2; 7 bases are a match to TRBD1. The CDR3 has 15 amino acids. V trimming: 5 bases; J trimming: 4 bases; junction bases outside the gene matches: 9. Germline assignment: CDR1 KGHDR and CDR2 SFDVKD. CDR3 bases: TGTGCCACCAGTGTCGAAGGGGGCGGCCCCTATGGCTACACCTTC. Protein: CATSVEGGGPYGYTF.

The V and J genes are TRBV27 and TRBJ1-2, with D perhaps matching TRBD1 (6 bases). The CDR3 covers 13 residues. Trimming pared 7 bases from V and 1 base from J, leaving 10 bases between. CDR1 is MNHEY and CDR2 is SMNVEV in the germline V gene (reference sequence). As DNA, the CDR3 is TGTGCCAGCATGGACAGCGTTAACTATGGCTACACCTTC. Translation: CASMDSVNYGYTF.

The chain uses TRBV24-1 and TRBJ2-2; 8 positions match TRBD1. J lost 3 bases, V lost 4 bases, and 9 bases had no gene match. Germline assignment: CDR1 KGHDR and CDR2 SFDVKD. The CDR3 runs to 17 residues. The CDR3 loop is CATSDPGTGQYTGELFF. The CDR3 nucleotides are TGTGCCACCAGTGACCCAGGGACAGGCCAGTACACCGGGGAGCTGTTTTTT.

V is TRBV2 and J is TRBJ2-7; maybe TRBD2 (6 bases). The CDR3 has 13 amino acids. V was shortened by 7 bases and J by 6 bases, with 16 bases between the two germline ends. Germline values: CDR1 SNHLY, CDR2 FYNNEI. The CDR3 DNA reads TGTGCCAGCAAGGGACCCACCGGGGGCGAGCAGTACTTC. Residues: CASKGPTGGEQYF.

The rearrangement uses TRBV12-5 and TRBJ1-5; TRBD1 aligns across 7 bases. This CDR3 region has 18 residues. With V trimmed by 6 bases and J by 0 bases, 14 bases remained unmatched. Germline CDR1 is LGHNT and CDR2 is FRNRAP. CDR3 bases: TGTGCTAGTGGCCTAACTTTGACAGGGCAGTATAGCAATCAGCCCCAGCATTTT. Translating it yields CASGLTLTGQYSNQPQHF.

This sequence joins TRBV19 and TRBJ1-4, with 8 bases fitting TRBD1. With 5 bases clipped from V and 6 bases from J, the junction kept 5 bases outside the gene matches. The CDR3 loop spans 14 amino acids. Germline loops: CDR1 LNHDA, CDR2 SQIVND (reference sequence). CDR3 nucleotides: TGTGCCAGTAGTGTCGACAGGGGAGATGAAAAACTGTTTTTT. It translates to CASSVDRGDEKLFF.

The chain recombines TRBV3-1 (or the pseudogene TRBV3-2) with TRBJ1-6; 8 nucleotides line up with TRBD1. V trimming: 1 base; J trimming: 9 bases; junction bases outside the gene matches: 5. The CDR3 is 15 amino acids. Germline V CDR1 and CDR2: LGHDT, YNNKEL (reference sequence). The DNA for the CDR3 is TGTGCCAGCAGCCAAGCGACAGGGGCCAGTTCACCCCTCCACTTT. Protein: CASSQATGASSPLHF.

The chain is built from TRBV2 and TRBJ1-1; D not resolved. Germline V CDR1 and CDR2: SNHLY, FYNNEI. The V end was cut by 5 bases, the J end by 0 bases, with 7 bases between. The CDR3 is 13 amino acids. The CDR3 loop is CASSLYLNTEAFF. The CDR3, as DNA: TGTGCCAGCAGTCTTTATTTGAACACTGAAGCTTTCTTT.